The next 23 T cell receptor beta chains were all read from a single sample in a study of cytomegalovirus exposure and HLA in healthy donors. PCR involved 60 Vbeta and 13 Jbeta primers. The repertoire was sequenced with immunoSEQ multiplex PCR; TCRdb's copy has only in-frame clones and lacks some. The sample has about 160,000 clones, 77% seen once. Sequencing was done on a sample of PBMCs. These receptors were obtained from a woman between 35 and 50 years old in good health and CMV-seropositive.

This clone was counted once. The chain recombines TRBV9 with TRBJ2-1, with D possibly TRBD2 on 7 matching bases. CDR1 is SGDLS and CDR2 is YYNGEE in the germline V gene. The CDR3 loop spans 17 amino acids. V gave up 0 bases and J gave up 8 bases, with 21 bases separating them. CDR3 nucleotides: TGTGCCAGCAGCGTAGGGGAGGAATGGGGGGGCATATATGAGCAGTTCTTC. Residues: CASSVGEEWGGIYEQFF. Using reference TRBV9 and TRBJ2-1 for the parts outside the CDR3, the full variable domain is DSGVTQTPKHLITATGQRVTLRCSPRSGDLSVYWYQQSLDQGLQFLIQYYNGEERAKGNILERFSAQQFPDLHSELNLSSLELGDSALYFCASSVGEEWGGIYEQFFGPGTRLTVL.

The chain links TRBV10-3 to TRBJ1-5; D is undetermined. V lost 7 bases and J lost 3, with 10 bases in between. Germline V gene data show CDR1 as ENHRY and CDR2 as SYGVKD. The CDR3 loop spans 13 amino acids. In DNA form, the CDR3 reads TGTGCCATCACACAGAGTCTCAATCAGCCCCAGCATTTT. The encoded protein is CAITQSLNQPQHF.

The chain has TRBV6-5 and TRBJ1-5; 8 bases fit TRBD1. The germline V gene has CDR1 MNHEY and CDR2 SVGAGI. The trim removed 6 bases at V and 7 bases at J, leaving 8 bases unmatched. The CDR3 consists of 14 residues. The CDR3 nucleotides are TGTGCCAGCAGGGTCGGACAGGGTCAACAGCCCCAGCATTTT. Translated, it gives CASRVGQGQQPQHF.

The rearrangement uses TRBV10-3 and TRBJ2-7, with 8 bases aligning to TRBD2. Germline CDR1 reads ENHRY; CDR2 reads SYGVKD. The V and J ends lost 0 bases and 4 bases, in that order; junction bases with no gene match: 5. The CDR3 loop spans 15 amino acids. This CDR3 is CAISESSGIGYEQYF. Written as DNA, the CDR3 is TGTGCCATCAGTGAGTCTAGCGGGATCGGGTACGAGCAGTACTTC.

CDR3 DNA sequence: TGTGCCTGGAGTGTACCGCCTGGGGGCTCGCAGTACTTC. This encodes CAWSVPPGGSQYF. This rearrangement joins TRBV30 to TRBJ2-7; TRBD1 is a possible D gene (6 bases). The V gene's germline CDR1 is GTSNPN and CDR2 SVGIG (reference sequence). V lost 0 bases and J 9 bases, leaving 15 bases between the germline ends. This CDR3 comprises 13 residues.

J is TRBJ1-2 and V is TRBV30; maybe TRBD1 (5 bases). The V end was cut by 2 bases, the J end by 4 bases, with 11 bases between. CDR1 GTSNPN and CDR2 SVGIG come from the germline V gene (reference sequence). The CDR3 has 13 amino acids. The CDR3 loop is CAWSPTAAYGYTF. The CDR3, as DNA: TGTGCCTGGAGTCCGACAGCTGCCTATGGCTACACCTTC.

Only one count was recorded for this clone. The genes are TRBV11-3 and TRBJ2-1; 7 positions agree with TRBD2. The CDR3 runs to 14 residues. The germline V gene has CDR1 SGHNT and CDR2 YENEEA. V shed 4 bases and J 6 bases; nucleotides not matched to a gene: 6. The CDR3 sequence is CASSSGGLGNEQFF. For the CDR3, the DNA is TGTGCCAGCAGCTCGGGGGGTTTGGGCAATGAGCAGTTCTTC.

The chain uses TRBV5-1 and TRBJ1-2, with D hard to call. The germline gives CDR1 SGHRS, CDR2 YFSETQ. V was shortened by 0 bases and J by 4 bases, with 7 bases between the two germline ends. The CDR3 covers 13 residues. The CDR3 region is CASSLGSGYGYTF. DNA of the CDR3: TGCGCCAGCAGCTTGGGGAGCGGCTATGGCTACACCTTC.

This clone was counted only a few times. In DNA, the CDR3 is TGTGCCAGCAGTTCCCGGGACAGCCGCGGCGAGCAGTACTTC. Amino acids: CASSSRDSRGEQYF. The chain carries TRBV6-5 and TRBJ2-5; 7 bases line up with TRBD1. With the DNA end fitting TRBJ2-7 better, the J assignment may be wrong. CDR1 is MNHEY and CDR2 is SVGAGI in the germline V gene. This CDR3 is built from 14 residues.

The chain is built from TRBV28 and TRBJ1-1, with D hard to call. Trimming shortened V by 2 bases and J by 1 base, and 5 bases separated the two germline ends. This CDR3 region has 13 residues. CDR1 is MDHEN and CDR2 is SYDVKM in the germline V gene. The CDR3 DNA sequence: TGTGCCAGCAGTTTAGAGGGGAACACTGAAGCTTTCTTT. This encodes CASSLEGNTEAFF.

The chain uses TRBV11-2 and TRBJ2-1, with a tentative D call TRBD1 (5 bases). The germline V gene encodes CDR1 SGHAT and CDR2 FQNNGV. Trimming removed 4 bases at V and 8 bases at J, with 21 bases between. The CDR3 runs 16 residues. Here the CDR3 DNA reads TGTGCCAGCAGCTCCTCCCTGGCAGGGAAATGGGATGAGCAGTTCTTC. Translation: CASSSSLAGKWDEQFF.

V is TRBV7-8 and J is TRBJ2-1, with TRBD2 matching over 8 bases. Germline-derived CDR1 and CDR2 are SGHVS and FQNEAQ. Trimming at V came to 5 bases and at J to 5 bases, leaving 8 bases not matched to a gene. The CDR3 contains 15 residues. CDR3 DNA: TGTGCCAGCAGCACCAAGCGGGGGTCAAACAATGAGCAGTTCTTC. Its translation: CASSTKRGSNNEQFF.

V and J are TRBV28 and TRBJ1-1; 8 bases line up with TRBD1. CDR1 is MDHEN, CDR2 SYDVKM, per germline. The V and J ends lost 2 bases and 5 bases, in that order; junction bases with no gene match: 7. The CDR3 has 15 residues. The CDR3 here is CASSLLAGGVTEAFF. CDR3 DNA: TGTGCCAGCAGTTTACTGGCAGGGGGCGTTACTGAAGCTTTCTTT.

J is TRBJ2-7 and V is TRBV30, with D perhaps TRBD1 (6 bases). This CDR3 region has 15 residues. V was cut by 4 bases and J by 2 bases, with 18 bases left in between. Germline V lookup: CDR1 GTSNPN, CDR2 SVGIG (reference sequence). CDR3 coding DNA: TGTGCCTGGATCCCCCGTACCGGGACACCCTACGAGCAGTACTTC. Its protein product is CAWIPRTGTPYEQYF.

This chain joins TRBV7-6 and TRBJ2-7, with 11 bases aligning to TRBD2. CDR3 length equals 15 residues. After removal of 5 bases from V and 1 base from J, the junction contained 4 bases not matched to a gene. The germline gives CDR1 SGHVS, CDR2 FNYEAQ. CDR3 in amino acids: CASSRGLAGSYEQYF. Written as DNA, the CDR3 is TGTGCCAGCAGCCGAGGACTAGCGGGTTCCTACGAGCAGTACTTC.

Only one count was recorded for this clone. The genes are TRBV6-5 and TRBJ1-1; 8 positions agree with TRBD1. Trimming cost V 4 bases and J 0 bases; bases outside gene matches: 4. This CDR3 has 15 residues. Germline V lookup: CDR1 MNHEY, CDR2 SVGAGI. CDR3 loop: CASSWTGSLNTEAFF. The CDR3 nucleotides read TGTGCCAGCAGTTGGACAGGGAGCCTGAACACTGAAGCTTTCTTT.

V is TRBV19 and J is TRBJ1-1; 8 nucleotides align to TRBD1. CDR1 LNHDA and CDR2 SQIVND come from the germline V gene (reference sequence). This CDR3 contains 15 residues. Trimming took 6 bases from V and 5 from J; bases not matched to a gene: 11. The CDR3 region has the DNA TGTGCCAGTAGCGAGCCGGACAGGGAAGTGACTGAAGCTTTCTTT. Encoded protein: CASSEPDREVTEAFF.

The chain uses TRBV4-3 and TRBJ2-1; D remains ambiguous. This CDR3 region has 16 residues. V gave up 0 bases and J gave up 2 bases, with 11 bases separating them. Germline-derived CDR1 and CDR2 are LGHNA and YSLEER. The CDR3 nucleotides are TGCGCCAGCAGCCAAGAAAGCCGAACCCCCTACAATGAGCAGTTCTTC. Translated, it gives CASSQESRTPYNEQFF.

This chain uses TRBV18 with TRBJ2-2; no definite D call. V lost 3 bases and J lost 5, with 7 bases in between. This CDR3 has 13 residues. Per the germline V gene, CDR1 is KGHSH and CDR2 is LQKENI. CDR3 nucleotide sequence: TGTGCCAGCTCACCGATGGAGACCGGGGAGCTGTTTTTT. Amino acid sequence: CASSPMETGELFF.

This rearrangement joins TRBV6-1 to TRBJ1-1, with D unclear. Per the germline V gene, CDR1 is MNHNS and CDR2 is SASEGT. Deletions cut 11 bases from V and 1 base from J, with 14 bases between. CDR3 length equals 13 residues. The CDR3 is CAAGRTANTEAFF. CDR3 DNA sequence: TGTGCCGCCGGTCGAACAGCGAACACTGAAGCTTTCTTT.

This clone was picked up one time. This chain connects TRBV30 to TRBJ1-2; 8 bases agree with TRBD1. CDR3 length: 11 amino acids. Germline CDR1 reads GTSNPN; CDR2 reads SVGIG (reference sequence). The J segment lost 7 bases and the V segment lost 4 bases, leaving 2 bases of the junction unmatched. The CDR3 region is CAWTGGGGYTF. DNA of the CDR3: TGTGCCTGGACAGGGGGCGGTGGCTACACCTTC.

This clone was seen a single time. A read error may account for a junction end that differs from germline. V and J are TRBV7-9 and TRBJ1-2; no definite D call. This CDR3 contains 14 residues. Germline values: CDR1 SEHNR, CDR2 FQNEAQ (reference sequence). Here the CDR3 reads CASSSYPTNCGYTF. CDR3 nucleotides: TGTGCCAGCAGCTCCTACCCTACGAACTGTGGCTACACCTTC.

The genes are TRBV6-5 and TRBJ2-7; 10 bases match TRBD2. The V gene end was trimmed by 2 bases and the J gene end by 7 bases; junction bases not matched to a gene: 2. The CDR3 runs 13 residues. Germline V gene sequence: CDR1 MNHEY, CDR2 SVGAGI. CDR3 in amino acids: CASSYKLAGEQYF. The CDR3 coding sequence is TGTGCCAGCAGTTACAAACTAGCGGGAGAGCAGTACTTC.